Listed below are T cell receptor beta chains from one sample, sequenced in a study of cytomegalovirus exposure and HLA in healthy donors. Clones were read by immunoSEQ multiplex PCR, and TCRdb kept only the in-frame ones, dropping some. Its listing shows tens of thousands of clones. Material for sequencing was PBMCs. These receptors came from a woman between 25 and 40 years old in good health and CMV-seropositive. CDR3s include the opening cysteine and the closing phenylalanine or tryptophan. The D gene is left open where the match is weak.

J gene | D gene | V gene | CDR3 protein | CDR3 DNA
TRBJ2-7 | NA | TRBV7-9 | CASSLDTGAHEQYF | TGTGCCAGCAGCTTAGACACGGGAGCCCACGAGCAGTACTTC
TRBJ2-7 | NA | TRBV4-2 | CASSQESQGTYEQYF | TGTGCCAGCAGCCAAGAGAGTCAGGGAACCTACGAGCAGTACTTC
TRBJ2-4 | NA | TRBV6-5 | CASRNGAKNIQYF | TGTGCCAGCAGGAACGGAGCCAAAAACATTCAGTACTTC
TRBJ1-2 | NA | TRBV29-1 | CSVVVGWGAGYTF | TGCAGCGTTGTAGTCGGGTGGGGAGCTGGCTACACCTTC
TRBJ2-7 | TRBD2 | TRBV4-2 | CASSQGPRTSVDEQYF | TGTGCCAGCAGCCAGGGCCCCCGGACTAGCGTCGACGAGCAGTACTTC
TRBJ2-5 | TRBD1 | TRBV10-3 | CAISESRKTGVQETQYF | TGTGCCATCAGTGAGTCACGGAAGACAGGGGTCCAAGAGACCCAGTACTTC
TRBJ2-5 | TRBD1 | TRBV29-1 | CSVGQGRGETQYF | TGCAGCGTCGGACAGGGGCGAGGGGAGACCCAGTACTTC
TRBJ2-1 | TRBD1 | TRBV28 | CASGDRGDNEQFF | TGTGCCAGCGGGGACAGGGGGGACAATGAGCAGTTCTTC
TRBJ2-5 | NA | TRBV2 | CASSERVTSQETQYF | TGTGCCAGCAGTGAAAGGGTGACTAGCCAAGAGACCCAGTACTTC
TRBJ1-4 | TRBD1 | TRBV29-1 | CSVQTGTREKLFF | TGCAGCGTTCAGACAGGGACCCGTGAAAAACTGTTTTTT
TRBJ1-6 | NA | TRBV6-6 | CATWAGSVSPLHF | TGTGCCACGTGGGCAGGGTCAGTTTCACCCCTCCACTTT
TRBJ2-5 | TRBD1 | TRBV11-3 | CASSPTGGWGETQYF | TGTGCCAGCAGCCCAACAGGGGGCTGGGGAGAGACCCAGTACTTC
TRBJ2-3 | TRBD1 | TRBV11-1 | CASRTGQGMDTQYF | TGTGCCAGCAGAACGGGACAGGGGATGGATACGCAGTATTTT
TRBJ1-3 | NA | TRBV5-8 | CASSLVDSFSGNTIYF | TGTGCCAGCAGCTTGGTCGACAGCTTCTCTGGAAACACCATATATTTT
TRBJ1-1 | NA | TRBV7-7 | CASSSYEGTEAFF | TGTGCCAGCAGCTCCTACGAGGGCACTGAAGCTTTCTTT
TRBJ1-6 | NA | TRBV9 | CASSVETGPNSPLHF | TGTGCCAGCAGCGTAGAAACAGGGCCAAATTCACCCCTCCACTTT
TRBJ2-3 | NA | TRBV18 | CASSPGLAPDTQYF | TGTGCCAGCTCACCGGGGCTAGCGCCAGATACGCAGTATTTT
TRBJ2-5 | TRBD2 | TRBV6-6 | CASSYPAGGAQETQYF | TGTGCCAGCAGTTACCCAGCGGGGGGGGCTCAAGAGACCCAGTACTTC
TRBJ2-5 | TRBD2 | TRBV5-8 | CASSPWGGQETQYF | TGTGCCAGCAGCCCGTGGGGGGGCCAAGAGACCCAGTACTTC
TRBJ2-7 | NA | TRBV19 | CASRRRDWYYEQYF | TGTGCCAGTAGGAGACGGGACTGGTACTACGAGCAGTACTTC
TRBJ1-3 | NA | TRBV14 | CASSQDWGRHTGNTIYF | TGTGCCAGCAGCCAAGACTGGGGCAGGCACACTGGAAACACCATATATTTT
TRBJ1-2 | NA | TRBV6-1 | CASSVSGDYGYTF | TGTGCCAGCAGTGTATCAGGGGACTATGGCTACACCTTC
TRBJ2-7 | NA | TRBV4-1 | CASSQDYSSYEQYF | TGCGCCAGCAGCCAAGATTACAGTTCCTACGAGCAGTACTTC
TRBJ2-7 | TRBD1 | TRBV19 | CASSLSGTGAYEQYF | TGTGCCAGTAGTTTGTCCGGGACAGGGGCCTACGAGCAGTACTTC
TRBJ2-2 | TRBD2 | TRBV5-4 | CASSNPSGGVTGELFF | TGTGCCAGCAGTAACCCTAGCGGGGGGGTGACCGGGGAGCTGTTTTTT
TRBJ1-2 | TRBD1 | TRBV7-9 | CASSSGQGTYGYTF | TGTGCCAGCAGCTCGGGACAGGGCACCTATGGCTACACCTTC
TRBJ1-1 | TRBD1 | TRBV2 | CASSTGGRNTEAFF | TGTGCCAGCAGTACAGGGGGCAGGAACACTGAAGCTTTCTTT
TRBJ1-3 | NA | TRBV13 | CASSYSGSGNTIYF | TGTGCCAGCAGCTACTCAGGCTCTGGAAACACCATATATTTT
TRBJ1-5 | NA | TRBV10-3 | CAISGGQSNQPQHF | TGTGCCATCAGTGGAGGCCAGTCCAATCAGCCCCAGCATTTT
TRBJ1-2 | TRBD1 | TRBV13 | CASSSRQGQDGYTF | TGTGCCAGCAGCTCAAGACAGGGGCAGGATGGCTACACCTTC
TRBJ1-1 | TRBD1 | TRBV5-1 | CASSLAGQGTEAFF | TGCGCCAGCAGCTTGGCCGGACAGGGAACTGAAGCTTTCTTT
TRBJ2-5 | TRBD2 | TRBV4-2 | CASSQDPGGVQETQYF | TGTGCCAGCAGCCAAGACCCGGGGGGGGTCCAAGAGACCCAGTACTTC
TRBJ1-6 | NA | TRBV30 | CAWSASFRSSYNSPLHF | TGTGCCTGGAGTGCTTCTTTCCGGAGCTCCTATAATTCACCCCTCCACTTT
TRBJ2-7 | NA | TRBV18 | CASSSRWQPEQYF | TGTGCCAGCTCATCCCGCTGGCAACCTGAGCAGTACTTC
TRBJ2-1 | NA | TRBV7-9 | CASSLLGGVYSYNEQFF | TGTGCCAGCAGCTTACTCGGAGGGGTCTACTCCTACAATGAGCAGTTCTTC
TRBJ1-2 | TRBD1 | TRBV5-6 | CASSRQGPNYGYTF | TGTGCCAGCAGCCGACAGGGCCCCAACTATGGCTACACCTTC
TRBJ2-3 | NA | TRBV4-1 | CASSQDPTSTDTQYF | TGCGCCAGCAGCCAAGACCCAACAAGCACAGATACGCAGTATTTT
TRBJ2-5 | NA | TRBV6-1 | CASSEVPEETQYF | TGTGCCAGCAGTGAAGTTCCCGAAGAGACCCAGTACTTC
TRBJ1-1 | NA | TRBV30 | CAWRGGSTEAFF | TGTGCCTGGAGGGGGGGAAGTACTGAAGCTTTCTTT
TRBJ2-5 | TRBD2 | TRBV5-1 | CASSLDPGGETQYF | TGCGCCAGCAGCTTGGATCCGGGAGGAGAGACCCAGTACTTC
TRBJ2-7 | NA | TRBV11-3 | CASSLRQWQGEQYF | TGTGCCAGCAGCTTACGACAGTGGCAGGGCGAGCAGTACTTC
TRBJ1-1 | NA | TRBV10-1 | CASSGVAGFTEAFF | TGCGCCAGCAGTGGGGTTGCCGGGTTCACTGAAGCTTTCTTT
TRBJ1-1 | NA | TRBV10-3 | CAISGYLGTEAFF | TGTGCCATCAGTGGATATCTCGGGACTGAAGCTTTCTTT
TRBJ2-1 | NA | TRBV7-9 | CASSPPVENNEQFF | TGTGCCAGCAGCCCCCCCGTGGAGAATAATGAGCAGTTCTTC
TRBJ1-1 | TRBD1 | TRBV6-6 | CASRPVGGEDTEAFF | TGTGCCAGCAGGCCTGTAGGGGGCGAGGACACTGAAGCTTTCTTT
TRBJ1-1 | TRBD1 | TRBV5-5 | CASSPKTGRDTEAFF | TGTGCCAGCAGCCCAAAGACAGGGCGGGACACTGAAGCTTTCTTT
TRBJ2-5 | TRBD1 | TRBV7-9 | CASSLPIGTGEETQYF | TGTGCCAGCAGCTTACCCATCGGGACAGGGGAAGAGACCCAGTACTTC
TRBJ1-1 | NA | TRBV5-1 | CASSLTGLNTEAFF | TGCGCCAGCAGCTTGACAGGGCTGAACACTGAAGCTTTCTTT
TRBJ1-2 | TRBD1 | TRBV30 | CAWRRITGGASSHGYTF | TGTGCCTGGAGGCGAATAACAGGGGGCGCATCGTCGCATGGCTACACCTTC
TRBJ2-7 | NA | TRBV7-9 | CASSLEATNRYEQYF | TGTGCCAGCAGCTTAGAGGCGACAAATCGCTACGAGCAGTACTTC